This TCR beta chain stems from a study of long-term antiretroviral therapy in people with HIV. immunoSEQ v3.0 was run at survey level. The table came from immunoSEQ multiplex PCR; TCRdb's copy has only in-frame clones and leaves some out. The repertoire has 20,000 to 30,000 clones, around 81% of them found once; the top ten carry more than 15%. Material: unsorted PBMCs, obtained at the start of antiretroviral therapy, before treatment. This TCR derives from a woman aged 18-29 years with HIV.

In nucleotides, the CDR3 is TGTGCCAGCTCACCCCAGGGGGTCGGTGACACTGAAGCTTTCTTT. Its translation is CASSPQGVGDTEAFF. The chain is built from TRBV18 and TRBJ1-1, with TRBD1 identical over 7 bases. The germline V gene encodes CDR1 KGHSH and CDR2 LQKENI. This CDR3 region has 15 residues. V dropped 3 bases and J dropped 3; count of bases not matched to a gene: 7.